Following are 5 T cell receptor beta chains from one sample sequenced in a study of T-cell reconstitution after alpha-beta-depleted transplantation in children listed by TCRdb under 2016. Preparation of the library involved PCR. Sequencing was performed on an Illumina HiSeq 2500. TCR libraries were prepared with molecular barcoding, using unique molecular identifiers to normalize TCRbeta repertoire quantification. TCRdb passed the public sequencing reads through fastp at Q25 and MiXCR, retaining productive beta sequences. Identical CDR3 proteins give one entry, which carries the most common genes and DNA. This sample lists 60,000 to 80,000 distinct CDR3 sequences; about 7% were detected once. Around 2.4% of the sample comes from the top ten. Material: PBMCs from the stem cell graft donor, obtained from the stem cell graft. These receptors were obtained from a human donor who donated a stem cell graft to a child with acute lymphoblastic leukemia.

J is TRBJ1-5 and V is TRBV5-5; TRBD1 is a possible D gene (6 bases). Germline loops: CDR1 SGHKS, CDR2 YYEKEE (reference sequence). CDR3 length: 15 residues. Trimming stripped 0 bases from V and 3 bases from J, with 10 bases between. CDR3 DNA sequence: TGTGCCAGCAGCTTGGGCTGGGGGCCCAATCAGCCCCAGCATTTT. As protein: CASSLGWGPNQPQHF. The full variable domain, completed using reference TRBV5-5 and TRBJ1-5, is DAGVTQSPTHLIKTRGQQVTLRCSPISGHKSVSWYQQVLGQGPQFIFQYYEKEERGRGNFPDRFSARQFPNYSSELNVNALLLGDSALYLCASSLGWGPNQPQHFGDGTRLSIL.

The sample holds many counts of this clonotype. V gene TRBV12-3 or TRBV12-4 combines with J gene TRBJ1-2; 8 nucleotides agree with TRBD1. CDR3 length: 11 amino acids. The trim removed 10 bases at V and 7 bases at J, leaving 5 bases unmatched. The CDR3 here is CATGQGGGYTF. CDR3 DNA sequence: TGTGCCACCGGACAGGGCGGTGGCTACACCTTC.

Ten or more counts support this clonotype. This chain connects TRBV6-6 to TRBJ1-2; D call uncertain. Trimming cost V 4 bases and J 4 bases, with 10 bases left between them. The CDR3 loop spans 13 amino acids. CDR1 and CDR2 (germline): MNHNY, SVGAGI (reference sequence). The CDR3 coding sequence is TGTGCCAGCAGTTCCCTGGGCAGCTATGGCTACACCTTC. This translates into CASSSLGSYGYTF.

This clonotype occurred many times. The chain recombines TRBV29-1 with TRBJ2-1; TRBD1 matches 9 bases. This CDR3 contains 16 residues. Germline V CDR1 and CDR2: SQVTM, ANQGSEA. V shed 6 bases and J 5 bases; nucleotides not matched to a gene: 14. CDR3 residues: CSVAQPGQGFHNEQFF. CDR3 sequence (DNA): TGCAGCGTCGCTCAACCGGGACAGGGCTTCCACAATGAGCAGTTCTTC.

This clonotype was found many times. The chain has TRBV12-3 or TRBV12-4 and TRBJ1-6, with 7 bases that match TRBD1. V lost 2 bases and J lost 6; bases outside the gene matches: 1. This CDR3 spans 14 amino acids. The CDR3 sequence: CASSLQGGNSPLHF. In DNA form, the CDR3 reads TGTGCCAGCAGTTTACAGGGGGGTAATTCACCCCTCCACTTT.